The T cell receptor beta chain described here comes from a study of T cell responses to AZD1222 COVID-19 vaccine (dated by TCRdb to the early 2020s). Background on the whole study: TCR sequencing was performed for about 250 trial participants, of whom approximately 200 were given two doses of AZD1222 and 26 were given two doses of MenACWY control vaccine. Enrollment into the trials was organized by age into subgroups of 18-55, 56-69 and 70-plus years, and those subgroups contained approximately 160, 26 and 62 TCR-sequenced participants, respectively. Findings and caveats that apply to the study as a whole: Because no day 14 peak-response samples were available, repertoires were characterized only after the peak T cell response. Only six AZD1222 recipients were SARS-CoV-2 seropositive at baseline, limiting conclusions about previously exposed vaccinees. Participants were mostly white British and included more females than males, and it was suggested by the authors that clonal diversity may have been underestimated. Nearly half of unique spike-specific TCRs reportedly recognized epitopes outside regions mutated in the B.1.351 and B.1.1.7 variants. The vaccine-associated CD4 TCRs covered the entire spike protein, and the dominant responses fell in regions 160-218 and 743-854. The 56-69-year group was small, and its depth increase did not reach significance, likely because of low power. A significant rise in spike-specific TCR breadth and depth was observed after two AZD1222 doses relative to day 0 and relative to MenACWY recipients.

Reading the label with the study, this specimen's time point is: about 28 days (+/-7) after the second vaccine dose. AZD1222 recipients given second doses at about 4 weeks or at about 12 weeks were pooled, since spike-specific TCR depth and breadth were not found to differ between the two schedules. The vaccinee samples were drawn from two UK trials, COV001 and COV002, one of which was a single-blind randomized controlled phase 2/3 trial testing AZD1222 (ChAdOx1 nCoV-19) in healthy adults. For TCRbeta chain sequencing, PBMC samples from trial participants were taken at day 0 and at day 28 after the second dose. Concerning this clone itself: It has no known antigen specificity. No much larger clone exists at a distance of one base, and base qualities are not known. Within the sample, other DNA sequences also encode this same CDR3.

The CDR3 spans 13 residues, from the cysteine through the phenylalanine. The DNA shown is the 39-base CDR3, in frame from base 1. Cut back by 1 base and 2 bases, the V and J ends lie 5 bases apart. Reading the germline V gene gives CDR1 SNHLY and CDR2 FYNNEI. The CDR3 regions of human TCRbeta chains were subjected to immunosequencing. In the paper's pipeline: Repertoire TCRs were matched against a reference library of SARS-CoV-2-specific TCRs generated with the MIRA antigen-specificity platform. Breadth was defined as the fraction of unique TCRs that were SARS-CoV-2-associated. Depth was defined as the fraction of total T cells that were SARS-CoV-2-associated. Each spike-specific TCR was assigned to its reactive spike region and to a CD4 or CD8 class using the MIRA data. Log10-transformed breadth and depth values were compared by one-way ANOVA with Sidak's multiple comparisons tests. The table comes from immuneACCESS by way of TCRdb, which keeps in-frame sequences with V and J called. Part of the clones is missing from these tables; in studies checked, under half for an unresolved V gene and the rest for unknown reasons. Clonal size and the V and J genes are those of that table, whereas D and trimming came from the DNA. The sample yields some 120,000 clones; around 86% were counted once. The top ten clonotypes cover roughly 3.1% of the sample.

The TCR comes from an adult who received the AZD1222 COVID-19 vaccine. The sequence links TRBV2 to TRBJ1-1; a confident D gene designation cannot be given. This specimen was peripheral blood, taken 28 days after the second AZD1222 dose. The nucleotides are TGTGCCAGCAGTGAAGGGCTCAACACTGAAGCTTTCTTT. It translates to CASSEGLNTEAFF.